Included here is one T cell receptor (beta chain) sequence, with context. PCR employed 60 Vbeta and 13 Jbeta primers. TCRdb keeps only in-frame clones here, not all; method: immunoSEQ multiplex PCR. The sample yields about 69,000 clones, roughly 74% seen once. These data belong to a study of cytomegalovirus exposure and HLA in healthy donors. This CDR3 has 16 amino acids. The germline V gene encodes CDR1 SNHLY and CDR2 FYNNEI. The V segment lost 6 bases and the J segment 6 bases; nucleotides outside the gene matches: 9. The origin of this receptor is a woman aged 55-70 years in good health and CMV-seropositive. The J gene is TRBJ2-2, the V gene TRBV2, with TRBD2 matching over 11 bases. Specimen: PBMCs. CDR3 protein: CASRDQLAGVSGELFF. The CDR3 DNA is TGTGCCAGCAGGGATCAACTAGCGGGAGTTTCCGGGGAGCTGTTTTTT.